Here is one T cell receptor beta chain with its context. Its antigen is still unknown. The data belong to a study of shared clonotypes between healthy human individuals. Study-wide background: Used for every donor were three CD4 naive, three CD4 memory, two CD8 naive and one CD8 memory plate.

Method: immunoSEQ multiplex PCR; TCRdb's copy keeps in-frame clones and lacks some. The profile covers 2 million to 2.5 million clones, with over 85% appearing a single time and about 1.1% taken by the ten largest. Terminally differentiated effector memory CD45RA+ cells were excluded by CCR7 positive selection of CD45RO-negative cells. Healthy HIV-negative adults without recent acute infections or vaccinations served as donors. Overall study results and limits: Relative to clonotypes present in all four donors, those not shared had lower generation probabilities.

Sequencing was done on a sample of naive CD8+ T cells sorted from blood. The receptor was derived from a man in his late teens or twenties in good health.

CDR3 nucleotide sequence: TGCGCCAGCAGCTTGTCAGGCGCCGCAACTAATGAAAAACTGTTTTTT. Protein product: CASSLSGAATNEKLFF. The V gene is TRBV5-1, the J gene TRBJ1-4; no firm D call. This CDR3 region has 16 residues. The germline V and J ends were trimmed by 1 base and 0 bases, with 10 bases remaining between them. CDR1 is SGHRS, CDR2 YFSETQ, per germline.